This T cell receptor (beta chain) was recorded in a study of graft-versus-host responses after intestinal transplantation. Study-wide results and caveats: After transplant, early declines in HvG clones were associated with peak levels of circulating GvH clones.

Measured with immunoSEQ multiplex PCR; TCRdb has only the in-frame clones, and not every one. The sample records over 75,000 clones, 85% to 95% being singletons. About this clone: The target antigen is unknown.

The source is a human donor who was the organ donor for an intestinal transplant. The sample here was unstimulated CD8+ T cells sorted from spleen or lymph node cells, taken before transplant.

The CDR3 DNA is TGTGCCAGCAGTCGGGACAGAAACTATGGCTACACCTTC. Translating it yields CASSRDRNYGYTF. This chain links TRBV5-6 with TRBJ1-2; 7 nucleotides match TRBD1. The CDR3 has 13 residues. Germline V gene sequence: CDR1 SGHDT, CDR2 YYEEEE. Germline trimming cut 5 bases from V and 2 bases from J; bases unmatched to any gene: 3.